This T cell receptor beta chain was found in a study of cytomegalovirus exposure and HLA in healthy donors. The PCR had 60 Vbeta and 13 Jbeta primers. TCRdb keeps only in-frame clones here, not all; method: immunoSEQ multiplex PCR. The data hold approximately 150,000 clones, with approximately 78% observed a single time. Notes on the study in general: It was approximately 170 TCR beta chains that were listed as cytomegalovirus-associated. Most likely, a cluster of highly shared sequence variants arose as a sequencing artifact. Many donors shared some public TCRs, even though most TCR sequences were rare.

About this clone: Antigen specificity is unknown.

V was pared by 5 bases and J by 0 bases, with 12 bases between. The CDR3 is made up of 15 amino acids. CDR1 is MNHEY, CDR2 SVGAGI, per germline. Material: PBMCs. The V call is TRBV6-5, the J call TRBJ2-3; tentatively, D is TRBD1 (6 bases). This TCR was sampled from a woman in her thirties or forties in good health and CMV-seropositive. This CDR3 reads CASSPRGLSTDTQYF. The CDR3 DNA is TGTGCCAGCAGTCCTAGGGGGTTGAGCACAGATACGCAGTATTTT.